This T cell receptor (beta chain) was documented in a study of Graves' ophthalmopathy and Graves' hyperthyroidism. General study results and limits: Ophthalmopathy progression cases were predicted by the model with approximately 70% sensitivity and 72.22% specificity.

Germline CDR1 and CDR2: MGHDK and SYGVNS. The CDR3 is 14 amino acids. Trimming took 8 bases from V and 5 from J; bases not matched to a gene: 12. Amplified TCR beta CDR3 regions were obtained using RNA transcripts as template. HTBI primers were used in a first-round RT-PCR, which preceded a second-round multiplex PCR. TCRdb analysed the multiplex PCR reads with MiXCR anew, one entry per CDR3 protein. The sample has 500,000 to 800,000 distinct CDR3 sequences; 35% to 45% are singletons. Concerning this clonotype: Antigen: not known.

The sequence was obtained from an adult man with Graves' ophthalmopathy. Input material: peripheral blood. J is TRBJ2-7 and V is TRBV25-1; 7 bases agree with TRBD1. In nucleotides, the CDR3 is TGTGCCAGCGGGGGACAGCCCTACGAGGACGAGCAGTACTTC. Translated: CASGGQPYEDEQYF.